The T cell receptor beta chain under discussion was sequenced for a study of cytomegalovirus exposure and HLA in healthy donors. On the study more broadly: From donors who were HLA-typed, an early data release held around 80 million unique TCRs.

PCR involved 60 Vbeta and 13 Jbeta primers. Here immunoSEQ multiplex PCR was the method, and the copy in TCRdb shows in-frame clones only, minus some. This table lists 80,000 to 100,000 clones. Germline CDR1 is PRHDT and CDR2 is FYEKMQ (reference sequence). V was pared by 5 bases and J by 1 base, with 15 bases between. The CDR3 has 15 amino acids. Notes on this clone: Antigen specificity is unknown.

Regarding the study as a whole: A later look showed TCR association rates differing by HLA locus, highest for DRB1 and lowest for HLA-C.

This sequence joins TRBV13 and TRBJ2-7, with D tentatively TRBD2 (5 bases). This clonotype was sampled from a woman aged 25-40 years in good health and CMV-seronegative. The sample was PBMCs. The CDR3 here is CASSHTGRTSYEQYF. In DNA, the CDR3 is TGTGCCAGCAGCCATACTGGACGGACTTCCTACGAGCAGTACTTC.